Listed here are 8 T cell receptor beta chains from one sample, sequenced in a study of blood T cell repertoires in COVID-19. Data came from immunoSEQ multiplex PCR; TCRdb stores just in-frame clones and leaves some out. The sample lists 110,000 to 150,000 clones; about 80% were seen once. The sample consisted of peripheral blood. The receptors here all came from a human donor in a cohort sampled during active COVID-19.

The CDR3 bases are TGCGCCAGCAGCTTGGGCCAGGTTGTAGATACGCAGTATTTT. Its protein is CASSLGQVVDTQYF. The chain is built from TRBV5-1 and TRBJ2-3; no definite D call. CDR1 is SGHRS and CDR2 is YFSETQ in the germline V gene. V gave up 0 bases and J gave up 5 bases, with 10 bases separating them. The CDR3 covers 14 residues.

The chain uses TRBV6-5 and TRBJ2-5, with 9 bases lining up with TRBD1. Germline loops: CDR1 MNHEY, CDR2 SVGAGI. This CDR3 contains 14 residues. V gave up 5 bases and J gave up 1 base; unmatched junction bases: 2. The CDR3 sequence: CASSRGQGQETQYF. The DNA of the CDR3 is TGTGCCAGCAGTCGGGGACAGGGCCAAGAGACCCAGTACTTC.

This clone has only a few counts. This rearrangement joins TRBV12-5 to TRBJ2-3; 16 positions agree with TRBD2. In germline, CDR1 is LGHNT, CDR2 FRNRAP. This CDR3 is 18 amino acids long. J lost 4 bases, V lost 2 bases, and 6 bases had no gene match. This CDR3 reads CASGLLGLAGGRADTQYF. CDR3 coding DNA: TGTGCTAGTGGTTTGTTGGGACTAGCGGGGGGGAGGGCAGATACGCAGTATTTT.

This rearrangement joins TRBV11-2 to TRBJ2-5; no reliable D call. V dropped 6 bases and J dropped 5 bases, with 7 bases sitting between them. Per the germline V gene, CDR1 is SGHAT and CDR2 is FQNNGV. The length of the CDR3 is 11 residues. Here the CDR3 reads CASRRRETQYF. CDR3 DNA sequence: TGTGCCAGCAGACGCAGGGAGACCCAGTACTTC.

V usage is TRBV2 and J usage is TRBJ2-3; 12 bases align to TRBD2. The ends lost 5 bases at V and 4 bases at J; junction bases unmatched: 7. Germline CDR1 SNHLY, CDR2 FYNNEI. The CDR3 extends over 16 amino acids. The CDR3 DNA is TGTGCCAGCAGTTCCGGACTAGCGGGACTCGCAGATACGCAGTATTTT. Translation: CASSSGLAGLADTQYF.

This clone was counted a few times. The chain is built from TRBV12-3 or TRBV12-4 and TRBJ1-5; D is unresolved. The CDR3 spans 13 residues. Trimming cost V 1 base and J 5 bases, with 6 bases left between them. The CDR3 reads CASSLGADQPQHF. CDR3 coding DNA: TGTGCCAGCAGTTTAGGGGCTGATCAGCCCCAGCATTTT.

The genes are TRBV30 and TRBJ1-2; 8 bases agree with TRBD1. The CDR3 is 11 residues long. Looked up from germline, CDR1 is GTSNPN and CDR2 is SVGIG (reference sequence). V was clipped by 7 bases and J by 8 bases; unmatched bases: 6. For the CDR3, the DNA is TGTGCCTTTTGGACAGGGAGAGGCTACACCTTC. This encodes CAFWTGRGYTF.

The rearrangement uses TRBV5-1 and TRBJ2-5, with 9 bases aligning to TRBD1. V gave up 2 bases and J gave up 5 bases; unmatched junction bases: 7. Germline assignment: CDR1 SGHRS and CDR2 YFSETQ. The CDR3 has 15 amino acids. CDR3 amino acids: CASSLTGTGIETQYF. For the CDR3, the DNA is TGCGCCAGCAGCTTAACCGGGACAGGGATCGAGACCCAGTACTTC.